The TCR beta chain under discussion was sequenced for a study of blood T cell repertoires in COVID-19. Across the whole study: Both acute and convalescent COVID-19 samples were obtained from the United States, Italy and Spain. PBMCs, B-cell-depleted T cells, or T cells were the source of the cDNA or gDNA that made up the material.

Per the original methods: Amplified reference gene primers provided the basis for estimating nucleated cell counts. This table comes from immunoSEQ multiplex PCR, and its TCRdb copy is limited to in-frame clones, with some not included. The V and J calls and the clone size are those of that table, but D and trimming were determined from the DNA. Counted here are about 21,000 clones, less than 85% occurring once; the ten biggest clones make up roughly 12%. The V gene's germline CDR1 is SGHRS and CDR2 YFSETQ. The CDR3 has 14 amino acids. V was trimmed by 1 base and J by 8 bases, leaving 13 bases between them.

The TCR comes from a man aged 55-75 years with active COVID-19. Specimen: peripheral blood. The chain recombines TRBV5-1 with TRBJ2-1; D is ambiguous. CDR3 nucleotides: TGCGCCAGCAGCTTGTATCCCGCGGCGGATGAGCAGTTCTTC. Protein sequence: CASSLYPAADEQFF.